The 21 T cell receptor beta chains below were found in one sample sequenced in a study of blood T cell repertoires in COVID-19 (dated by TCRdb to about 2020). Receptor amplification or capture employed the immunoSEQ multiplex PCR assay. Entries here come from immuneACCESS through TCRdb and include only in-frame sequences with V and J called. Some clones fail to appear in such tables; in the studies checked, an unresolved V gene covers under half of the shortfall, and the cause of the remainder is unknown. The sample table records 300,000 to 350,000 clones; roughly 90% of these occur just once. Under 1.1% of the sample is held by the ten biggest clonotypes. Sequences were obtained from peripheral blood. The source of these receptors is a woman between 40 and 55 years old with COVID-19, enrolled during active disease.

V gene TRBV6-6 combines with J gene TRBJ2-7; D might be TRBD1 (6 bases). The CDR3 has 15 amino acids. V was pared by 6 bases and J by 0 bases, with 15 bases between. Germline-derived CDR1 and CDR2 are MNHNY and SVGAGI (reference sequence). CDR3 residues: CASSLGGMYSYEQYF. CDR3 coding DNA: TGTGCCAGCAGCCTAGGGGGTATGTACTCCTACGAGCAGTACTTC.

This sequence joins TRBV7-2 and TRBJ2-7, with 7 bases matching TRBD1. Looked up from germline, CDR1 is SGHTA and CDR2 is FQGNSA. The CDR3 contains 15 residues. V was clipped by 2 bases and J by 4 bases; unmatched bases: 8. CDR3 DNA: TGTGCCAGCAGCTTACGCCGGGACAGATCTTACGAGCAGTACTTC. Amino acid sequence: CASSLRRDRSYEQYF.

CDR3 in DNA: TGTGCCAGCAGCCGCGTGGTCGGGGGCGAGCAGTACTTC. Protein product: CASSRVVGGEQYF. The chain recombines TRBV7-9 with TRBJ2-7, with D maybe TRBD2 (6 bases). Per germline, CDR1 SEHNR and CDR2 FQNEAQ (reference sequence). The CDR3 covers 13 residues. The V and J ends lost 5 bases and 6 bases respectively, with 14 bases between them.

This chain uses TRBV4-3 with TRBJ1-4; D is possibly TRBD1 (5 bases). The germline V gene encodes CDR1 LGHNA and CDR2 YSLEER. This CDR3 has 14 amino acids. V shed 2 bases and J shed 6 bases, with 10 bases lying between them. CDR3 protein: CASSQSRVDEKLFF. The CDR3, as DNA: TGCGCCAGCAGCCAATCCAGGGTTGATGAAAAACTGTTTTTT.

J is TRBJ2-5 and V is TRBV2; the match to TRBD1 covers 8 bases. The germline V gene encodes CDR1 SNHLY and CDR2 FYNNEI. The CDR3 has 12 amino acids. V dropped 4 bases and J dropped 7; count of bases not matched to a gene: 2. The DNA of the CDR3 is TGTGCCAGCAGTGGGGACAGGTGGACCCAGTACTTC. This gives the protein CASSGDRWTQYF.

The chain is built from TRBV28 and TRBJ1-2; D gene uncertain. Trimming shortened V by 8 bases and J by 0 bases, and 4 bases separated the two germline ends. CDR3 size: 11 residues. CDR1 is MDHEN and CDR2 is SYDVKM in the germline V gene. CDR3 sequence: CASLSNYGYTF. CDR3 sequence (DNA): TGTGCCAGCCTATCTAACTATGGCTACACCTTC.

The V gene is TRBV4-2, the J gene TRBJ1-2, with D possibly TRBD1 on 5 matching bases. The germline V gene has CDR1 LGHNA and CDR2 YNFKEQ. V was cut by 0 bases and J by 4 bases, with 15 bases left in between. The CDR3 sequence is 16 residues long. The CDR3 bases are TGTGCCAGCAGCCAAGATAAGGCAGGGCTGGGCTATGGCTACACCTTC. It is translated as CASSQDKAGLGYGYTF.

The chain links TRBV9 to TRBJ2-7, with no clear D. CDR3 length: 14 residues. Trimming left V 2 bases short and J 2 bases short, with 11 bases between. Germline lookup yields CDR1 SGDLS and CDR2 YYNGEE. CDR3 DNA sequence: TGTGCCAGCAGCGTCGGGTCCTTCCCCTACGAGCAGTACTTC. Protein sequence: CASSVGSFPYEQYF.

The chain is built from TRBV11-2 and TRBJ2-7, with a possible D match to TRBD1 (6 bases). V lost 0 bases to trimming and J lost 8 bases, with 11 bases between them. Germline V gives CDR1 SGHAT, CDR2 FQNNGV. This CDR3 is 13 amino acids long. Written as DNA, the CDR3 is TGTGCCAGCAGCTTAGATGGCAGGGGCAAGCAGTACTTC. It encodes CASSLDGRGKQYF.

The V and J genes are TRBV28 and TRBJ2-1, with 10 bases aligning to TRBD1. The germline gives CDR1 MDHEN, CDR2 SYDVKM. The CDR3 is 16 amino acids. J lost 7 bases, V lost 4 bases, and 10 bases had no gene match. The CDR3 sequence: CASSSIRQGAKNEQFF. The CDR3, as DNA: TGTGCCAGCAGTTCGATACGACAGGGGGCCAAGAATGAGCAGTTCTTC. Filled out from reference TRBV28 and TRBJ2-1, the complete variable domain reads DVKVTQSSRYLVKRTGEKVFLECVQDMDHENMFWYRQDPGLGLRLIYFSYDVKMKEKGDIPEGYSVSREKKERFSLILESASTNQTSMYLCASSSIRQGAKNEQFFGPGTRLTVL.

The rearrangement joins TRBV15 to TRBJ2-7; the D gene is possibly TRBD2 (6 bases). The germline V gene has CDR1 LNHNV and CDR2 YYDKDF (reference sequence). The CDR3 covers 13 residues. Trimming pared 3 bases from V and 2 bases from J, leaving 8 bases between. CDR3 bases: TGTGCCACCAGCAGCACGGGGGCCTACGAGCAGTACTTC. Protein: CATSSTGAYEQYF.

CDR3 DNA sequence: TGTGCCAGCAGCTTCCCCCCGGGGAGGTACACCGGGGAGCTGTTTTTT. This translates into CASSFPPGRYTGELFF. This sequence joins TRBV11-2 and TRBJ2-2; the D gene is possibly TRBD2 (6 bases). V lost 3 bases and J lost 3, with 14 bases in between. The CDR3 consists of 16 residues. Germline V gives CDR1 SGHAT, CDR2 FQNNGV.

This clone occurred a few times. The CDR3 bases are TGTGCCTGGTCGGGACAGCATAATTCACCCCTCCACTTT. Amino acids: CAWSGQHNSPLHF. The rearrangement links TRBV30 to TRBJ1-6, with 7 bases identical to TRBD1. Germline CDR1 is GTSNPN and CDR2 is SVGIG (reference sequence). The CDR3 runs to 13 residues. The junction had 3 bases not matched to a gene; V was cut back by 5 bases and J by 5 bases.

This chain connects TRBV5-4 to TRBJ1-1, with a possible D match to TRBD1 (5 bases). CDR1 SGHNT and CDR2 YYREEE come from the germline V gene (reference sequence). CDR3 length: 14 amino acids. V lost 2 bases to trimming and J lost 3 bases, with 11 bases between them. As DNA, the CDR3 is TGTGCCAGCAGCTTCCCAGGGAGGGACACTGAAGCTTTCTTT. The encoded protein is CASSFPGRDTEAFF.

J is TRBJ2-7 and V is TRBV7-8, with 13 bases fitting TRBD2. Germline CDR1 is SGHVS and CDR2 is FQNEAQ. With 5 bases clipped from V and 3 bases from J, the junction kept 1 base outside the gene matches. The CDR3 is 14 amino acids. DNA of the CDR3: TGTGCCAGCAGCGGGACTAGCGGGAACTACGAGCAGTACTTC. Its translation: CASSGTSGNYEQYF.

V and J are TRBV4-3 and TRBJ1-1; D gene uncertain. V lost 0 bases and J 4 bases, leaving 12 bases between the germline ends. Germline lookup yields CDR1 LGHNA and CDR2 YSLEER. The CDR3 runs to 15 residues. The CDR3 here is CASSQDWSGGTEAFF. CDR3 nucleotides: TGCGCCAGCAGCCAAGATTGGTCGGGAGGCACTGAAGCTTTCTTT.

V gene TRBV4-3 combines with J gene TRBJ1-1; D is unresolved. CDR1 and CDR2 from the germline V gene are LGHNA and YSLEER. CDR3 length: 15 amino acids. Trimming shortened V by 0 bases and J by 4 bases, and 12 bases separated the two germline ends. DNA for the CDR3: TGCGCCAGCAGCCAAGATACCGGCAGGATCACTGAAGCTTTCTTT. It specifies CASSQDTGRITEAFF.

This rearrangement joins TRBV7-9 to TRBJ2-3; no clear D. V was pared by 4 bases and J by 2 bases, with 10 bases between. There are 14 residues in the CDR3. The V gene's germline CDR1 is SEHNR and CDR2 FQNEAQ (reference sequence). This chain's CDR3 is CASSSLVVTDTQYF. The CDR3, as DNA: TGTGCCAGCAGCTCCCTAGTCGTCACAGATACGCAGTATTTT.

This clone was picked up a small number of times. The chain has TRBV7-2 and TRBJ2-7; 10 bases are shared with TRBD2. There are 16 residues in the CDR3. CDR1 SGHTA and CDR2 FQGNSA come from the germline V gene. Losses at the gene ends were 8 bases for V and 5 bases for J; bases not matched to a gene: 15. The CDR3 loop reads CASLSGRASDFDEQYF. DNA of the CDR3: TGTGCCAGCCTCAGCGGGAGGGCCTCGGATTTCGACGAGCAGTACTTC.

This clone is a singleton in its sample. V is TRBV6-5 and J is TRBJ1-5, with D tentatively TRBD1 (6 bases). This CDR3 comprises 15 residues. V lost 5 bases to trimming and J lost 1 base, with 12 bases between them. Looked up from germline, CDR1 is MNHEY and CDR2 is SVGAGI. The CDR3 here is CASSIAQGSNQPQHF. CDR3 in DNA: TGTGCCAGCAGTATCGCTCAGGGGAGCAATCAGCCCCAGCATTTT.

The chain couples TRBV2 to TRBJ2-7; D not resolved. The CDR3 length is 13 residues. The ends were cut back, 5 bases at V and 4 bases at J, with 12 bases in the middle. Germline V lookup: CDR1 SNHLY, CDR2 FYNNEI. The DNA of the CDR3 is TGTGCCAGCAGTCCCGAAATGGAGTACGAGCAGTACTTC. Protein product: CASSPEMEYEQYF.